The 6 T cell receptor beta chains below were found in one sample sequenced in a study of blood T cell repertoires in COVID-19. Using immunoSEQ multiplex PCR, the repertoire was profiled, and TCRdb retains in-frame clones only, with some absent. The top ten hold under 2% of the sample, which has roughly 81,000 clones, around 92% seen once. Sequencing was done on a sample of peripheral blood. Every receptor here comes from a woman aged 45-60 years in a cohort sampled during active COVID-19.

The chain employs TRBV6-5 and TRBJ2-7; 7 nucleotides match TRBD1. Germline values: CDR1 MNHEY, CDR2 SVGAGI. Trimming removed 2 bases from V and 5 bases from J; junction bases left unmatched: 6. The CDR3 is made up of 14 amino acids. The CDR3 sequence: CASSYNRGSHEQYF. DNA of the CDR3: TGTGCCAGCAGTTACAACAGGGGATCCCACGAGCAGTACTTC.

This clone was observed a single time. V and J are TRBV5-4 and TRBJ2-1, with TRBD2 identical over 7 bases. The germline CDR1 and CDR2 sequences are SGHNT and YYREEE (reference sequence). V lost 2 bases, J lost 3 bases, and 2 bases stayed unmatched. The CDR3 is made up of 14 amino acids. As DNA, the CDR3 is TGTGCCAGCAGCTTTGGGACTATCTACAATGAGCAGTTCTTC. It codes for CASSFGTIYNEQFF.

The chain uses TRBV27 and TRBJ2-5; D unclear. The CDR3 is made up of 13 amino acids. Trimming cost V 7 bases and J 2 bases, with 11 bases left between them. Germline CDR1 reads MNHEY; CDR2 reads SMNVEV (reference sequence). The CDR3 nucleotides read TGTGCCAGCAAGGCGGTCCAACAAGAGACCCAGTACTTC. It is translated as CASKAVQQETQYF.

The rearrangement links TRBV7-3 to TRBJ2-5, with 16 bases matching TRBD2. V dropped 1 base and J dropped 4; count of bases not matched to a gene: 3. The CDR3 sequence is 17 residues long. CDR1 and CDR2 (germline): SGHTA, FQGTGA. The CDR3 here is CASSLRGLAGGGETQYF. For the CDR3, the DNA is TGTGCCAGCAGCTTAAGGGGACTAGCGGGAGGGGGAGAGACCCAGTACTTC.

The rearrangement joins TRBV7-2 to TRBJ2-2, with D possibly TRBD2 on 6 matching bases. The V gene's germline CDR1 is SGHTA and CDR2 FQGNSA. V shed 2 bases and J shed 4 bases, with 14 bases lying between them. The CDR3 runs to 16 residues. In DNA, the CDR3 is TGTGCCAGCAGCTTACGGGGACTGCTAGGCACCGGGGAGCTGTTTTTT. Residues: CASSLRGLLGTGELFF.

The rearrangement uses TRBV2 and TRBJ1-4, with a possible D match to TRBD1 (5 bases). The V gene's germline CDR1 is SNHLY and CDR2 FYNNEI. The V end was cut by 4 bases, the J end by 7 bases, with 13 bases between. The CDR3 length is 14 residues. The CDR3 nucleotides read TGTGCCAGCAGTGCGAGCAGGGTGGCTGAAAAACTGTTTTTT. The encoded protein is CASSASRVAEKLFF.